This is a list of T cell receptor beta chains from one sample in a study of beta chain features in type 1 diabetes. TCRdb keeps only in-frame clones here, not all; method: immunoSEQ multiplex PCR. Of more than 250,000 clones listed, 24% are singletons. The sample comprised naive CD4+ T cells from blood. The receptors were sampled from a woman aged 25 to 39 with type 1 diabetes. CDR3s include the opening cysteine and the closing phenylalanine or tryptophan. The order of the fields is J gene, CDR3 length, D gene, V gene, clone size, CDR3 protein, CDR3 DNA. D genes are given only for firm matches. Only some rows state a clone size, as once, few, many or a class for expanded clones.

j_call: TRBJ1-1; cdr3_length: 12; d_call: .; v_call: TRBV11-2; clone_size: few; cdr3_aa: CASSLRNTEAFF; cdr3_nt: TGTGCCAGCAGCTTGAGAAACACTGAAGCTTTCTTT
j_call: TRBJ2-3; cdr3_length: 14; d_call: .; v_call: TRBV28; clone_size: .; cdr3_aa: CASSREGAADTQYF; cdr3_nt: TGTGCCAGCAGTCGAGAGGGAGCTGCAGATACGCAGTATTTT
j_call: TRBJ2-7; cdr3_length: 14; d_call: TRBD2; v_call: TRBV30; clone_size: .; cdr3_aa: CAWSRGVRQYEQYF; cdr3_nt: TGTGCCTGGAGTCGGGGGGTCCGACAATACGAGCAGTACTTC
j_call: TRBJ2-7; cdr3_length: 15; d_call: TRBD2; v_call: TRBV7-9; clone_size: few; cdr3_aa: CASSSPGEGRYEQYF; cdr3_nt: TGTGCCAGCAGCTCCCCGGGGGAGGGCCGGTACGAGCAGTACTTC
j_call: TRBJ2-3; cdr3_length: 15; d_call: TRBD1; v_call: TRBV7-9; clone_size: few; cdr3_aa: CASSSQGERADTQYF; cdr3_nt: TGTGCCAGCAGCTCTCAGGGGGAGAGGGCAGATACGCAGTATTTT
j_call: TRBJ1-4; cdr3_length: 12; d_call: .; v_call: TRBV4-1; clone_size: .; cdr3_aa: CASRRTGGELFF; cdr3_nt: TGCGCCAGCAGGAGAACAGGTGGGGAACTGTTTTTT
j_call: TRBJ2-7; cdr3_length: 17; d_call: .; v_call: TRBV30; clone_size: .; cdr3_aa: CAWSKVRTTGITYEQYF; cdr3_nt: TGTGCCTGGAGTAAGGTGAGGACGACAGGCATCACCTACGAGCAGTACTTC
j_call: TRBJ2-1; cdr3_length: 16; d_call: .; v_call: TRBV7-6; clone_size: few; cdr3_aa: CASSLANREQYNEQFF; cdr3_nt: TGTGCCAGCAGCTTAGCGAATCGGGAGCAATACAATGAGCAGTTCTTC
j_call: TRBJ2-2; cdr3_length: 16; d_call: .; v_call: TRBV11-2; clone_size: .; cdr3_aa: CASSLVGGLNTGELFF; cdr3_nt: TGTGCCAGCAGCCTTGTTGGCGGATTGAACACCGGGGAGCTGTTTTTT
j_call: TRBJ2-5; cdr3_length: 14; d_call: TRBD2; v_call: TRBV14; clone_size: few; cdr3_aa: CASSQERLAGTQYF; cdr3_nt: TGTGCCAGCAGCCAAGAAAGACTAGCGGGGACCCAGTACTTC
j_call: TRBJ1-3; cdr3_length: 13; d_call: .; v_call: TRBV6-5; clone_size: .; cdr3_aa: CASIPDGRRTIYF; cdr3_nt: TGTGCCAGCATCCCCGACGGTCGGAGAACCATATATTTT
j_call: TRBJ1-2; cdr3_length: 13; d_call: .; v_call: TRBV25-1; clone_size: .; cdr3_aa: CASSATANYGYTF; cdr3_nt: TGTGCCAGCAGTGCGACAGCTAACTATGGCTACACCTTC
j_call: TRBJ2-7; cdr3_length: 16; d_call: TRBD2; v_call: TRBV4-2; clone_size: .; cdr3_aa: CASSPGGLAGPPEQYF; cdr3_nt: TGTGCCAGCAGCCCTGGGGGGCTAGCGGGGCCGCCGGAGCAGTACTTC
j_call: TRBJ1-1; cdr3_length: 13; d_call: .; v_call: TRBV29-1; clone_size: few; cdr3_aa: CSALRGGGTEAFF; cdr3_nt: TGCAGCGCCCTAAGGGGCGGGGGCACTGAAGCTTTCTTT
j_call: TRBJ1-2; cdr3_length: 13; d_call: .; v_call: TRBV30; clone_size: few; cdr3_aa: CAWSVIQGRGYTF; cdr3_nt: TGTGCCTGGAGTGTAATCCAGGGGAGAGGCTACACCTTC
j_call: TRBJ2-7; cdr3_length: 14; d_call: .; v_call: TRBV23-1; clone_size: few; cdr3_aa: CASSLSGPSYEQYF; cdr3_nt: TGCGCCAGCAGTCTATCTGGTCCCAGCTACGAGCAGTACTTC
j_call: TRBJ1-2; cdr3_length: 12; d_call: TRBD1; v_call: TRBV29-1; clone_size: few; cdr3_aa: CSGDREVGGYTF; cdr3_nt: TGCAGCGGGGACAGGGAAGTTGGCGGCTACACCTTC
j_call: TRBJ1-5; cdr3_length: 13; d_call: .; v_call: TRBV30; clone_size: few; cdr3_aa: CAWSKNSNQPQHF; cdr3_nt: TGTGCCTGGAGCAAAAATAGCAATCAGCCCCAGCATTTT
j_call: TRBJ2-3; cdr3_length: 16; d_call: .; v_call: TRBV7-9; clone_size: few; cdr3_aa: CASSLSGNPGADTQYF; cdr3_nt: TGTGCCAGCAGCTTATCAGGCAATCCCGGTGCAGATACGCAGTATTTT
j_call: TRBJ1-1; cdr3_length: 14; d_call: .; v_call: TRBV29-1; clone_size: .; cdr3_aa: CSVSGQRMNTEAFF; cdr3_nt: TGCAGCGTTTCAGGACAGAGAATGAACACTGAAGCTTTCTTT
j_call: TRBJ2-7; cdr3_length: 15; d_call: TRBD2; v_call: TRBV25-1; clone_size: few; cdr3_aa: CASSQAGLASYEQYF; cdr3_nt: TGTGCCAGCAGTCAAGCTGGACTAGCGAGCTACGAGCAGTACTTC
j_call: TRBJ1-2; cdr3_length: 12; d_call: TRBD1; v_call: TRBV29-1; clone_size: few; cdr3_aa: CSVVPGQGGAFF; cdr3_nt: TGCAGCGTTGTCCCGGGACAGGGCGGAGCATTCTTC
j_call: TRBJ2-3; cdr3_length: 15; d_call: TRBD2; v_call: TRBV7-2; clone_size: few; cdr3_aa: CASSSRLADTDTQYF; cdr3_nt: TGTGCCAGCAGCTCGCGACTAGCGGACACAGATACGCAGTATTTT
j_call: TRBJ2-1; cdr3_length: 15; d_call: TRBD1; v_call: TRBV11-3; clone_size: few; cdr3_aa: CASSPGQGSYNEQFF; cdr3_nt: TGTGCCAGCAGCCCCGGACAGGGGAGCTACAATGAGCAGTTCTTC
j_call: TRBJ1-2; cdr3_length: 11; d_call: .; v_call: TRBV20-1; clone_size: few; cdr3_aa: CSALNTGGYTF; cdr3_nt: TGCAGTGCTCTTAATACGGGGGGCTACACCTTC
j_call: TRBJ2-6; cdr3_length: 17; d_call: TRBD1; v_call: TRBV28; clone_size: .; cdr3_aa: CASQDGTGVSGANVLTF; cdr3_nt: TGTGCCAGCCAGGATGGGACAGGAGTCTCTGGGGCCAACGTCCTGACTTTC
j_call: TRBJ1-1; cdr3_length: 13; d_call: .; v_call: TRBV29-1; clone_size: few; cdr3_aa: CSVGGLGSSEAFF; cdr3_nt: TGCAGCGTGGGGGGACTCGGCAGTAGTGAAGCTTTCTTT
j_call: TRBJ2-1; cdr3_length: 14; d_call: .; v_call: TRBV9; clone_size: .; cdr3_aa: CASSVGLAINEQFF; cdr3_nt: TGTGCCAGCAGCGTAGGGCTAGCGATCAATGAGCAGTTCTTC
j_call: TRBJ2-7; cdr3_length: 13; d_call: TRBD2; v_call: TRBV19; clone_size: few; cdr3_aa: CASTPTGGYEQYF; cdr3_nt: TGTGCCAGTACCCCGACGGGGGGCTACGAGCAGTACTTC
j_call: TRBJ2-3; cdr3_length: 15; d_call: .; v_call: TRBV15; clone_size: .; cdr3_aa: CATSTLERTTDTQYF; cdr3_nt: TGTGCCACCAGCACGTTGGAGCGGACCACAGATACGCAGTATTTT
j_call: TRBJ2-1; cdr3_length: 15; d_call: TRBD2; v_call: TRBV5-1; clone_size: .; cdr3_aa: CASAGLAGGADEQFF; cdr3_nt: TGCGCCAGCGCCGGACTAGCGGGAGGAGCCGATGAGCAGTTCTTC
j_call: TRBJ2-1; cdr3_length: 14; d_call: TRBD2; v_call: TRBV9; clone_size: few; cdr3_aa: CASSVYSGREEQFF; cdr3_nt: TGTGCCAGCAGCGTATATAGCGGGAGGGAAGAGCAGTTCTTC
j_call: TRBJ2-2; cdr3_length: 15; d_call: .; v_call: TRBV7-9; clone_size: few; cdr3_aa: CAGLVAGRGTGELFF; cdr3_nt: TGTGCCGGCCTAGTGGCGGGGCGAGGGACCGGGGAGCTGTTTTTT
j_call: TRBJ1-2; cdr3_length: 15; d_call: .; v_call: TRBV10-3; clone_size: once; cdr3_aa: CAISGPIPGDGGYTF; cdr3_nt: TGTGCCATCAGTGGTCCCATTCCAGGGGATGGCGGCTACACCTTC
j_call: TRBJ1-1; cdr3_length: 15; d_call: TRBD1; v_call: TRBV19; clone_size: few; cdr3_aa: CASSMGTGGDTEAFF; cdr3_nt: TGTGCCAGTAGTATGGGGACAGGGGGCGACACTGAAGCTTTCTTT
j_call: TRBJ1-5; cdr3_length: 12; d_call: .; v_call: TRBV30; clone_size: few; cdr3_aa: CAWSVMSEPQHF; cdr3_nt: TGTGCCTGGAGTGTAATGTCGGAGCCCCAGCATTTT
j_call: TRBJ1-2; cdr3_length: 14; d_call: .; v_call: TRBV5-8; clone_size: few; cdr3_aa: CASSEHRFPYGYTF; cdr3_nt: TGTGCCAGCAGCGAACACAGATTCCCCTATGGCTACACCTTC